This TCR beta chain was sequenced in a study of human T cells and chemical hapten exposure. At the level of the study: Patch testing was performed with 0.01% DPC on the upper back, with reading at 6 days. Patients were mainly female, each with alopecia areata, totalis or universalis. Across samples, TCR yields varied, mostly owing to small differences in pooled library volumes. General study points: Controls had significantly fewer large CDR3 similarity clusters than were formed by expanded TCRs.

Time point reported: patch test 1, 2 weeks after DPC sensitization. Specified treatment: therapeutic diphenylcyclopropenone sensitization with weekly scalp DPC. Researchers extracted total RNA from unfractionated whole blood. Turning to this clonotype: Its antigen is still unknown.

One entry per CDR3 protein results from TCRdb running MiXCR on the RACE reads. This sample has some 52,000 distinct CDR3 sequences, with 11% found just once. Trimming shortened V by 3 bases and J by 5 bases, and 7 bases separated the two germline ends. Germline V lookup: CDR1 SQVTM, CDR2 ANQGSEA. The CDR3 runs 12 residues. Material: whole blood, obtained in connection with sensitization to the hapten diphenylcyclopropenone (DPC). This sequence originates from a woman in her thirties or forties with alopecia areata. Some clones in this sample may be carry-over from other donors' samples. The rearrangement links TRBV29-1 to TRBJ2-2, with no clear D. As DNA, the CDR3 is TGCAGCGTTGATTGGGTGACCGGGGAGCTGTTTTTT. It specifies CSVDWVTGELFF.